The 4 T cell receptor beta chains in this list originate from one sample, sequenced in a study of cytomegalovirus exposure and HLA in healthy donors. Only in-frame clones appear in the TCRdb table, and some are missing; sequencing was by immunoSEQ multiplex PCR. The sample has about 62,000 clones, approximately 95% seen once. The sample was PBMCs. These receptors were collected from a woman aged 18 to 35 in good health and CMV-seropositive.

The CDR3 DNA sequence: TGTGCCAGCAGTCCGAGACAGGGGAGACCTGGAAACACCATATATTTT. Encoded protein: CASSPRQGRPGNTIYF. The chain couples TRBV28 to TRBJ1-3, with TRBD1 matching 8 bases. Germline V gene data show CDR1 as MDHEN and CDR2 as SYDVKM. The CDR3 spans 16 residues. Germline trimming cut 5 bases from V and 2 bases from J; bases unmatched to any gene: 8.

CDR3 protein: CASSFGLAVYNEQFF. Written as DNA, the CDR3 is TGTGCCAGCAGCTTCGGACTAGCGGTATACAATGAGCAGTTCTTC. The chain has TRBV7-6 and TRBJ2-1; 10 bases map to TRBD2. V lost 3 bases to trimming and J lost 4 bases; unmatched junction nucleotides: 3. Germline values: CDR1 SGHVS, CDR2 FNYEAQ. CDR3 length: 15 amino acids.

The CDR3 sequence is CAARESRGDRDFDGYTF. The CDR3 bases are TGTGCAGCCCGGGAATCCCGAGGGGATCGGGACTTTGATGGCTACACCTTC. The J gene is TRBJ1-2, the V gene TRBV14; possibly TRBD1 for D (5 bases). There are 17 residues in the CDR3. Germline lookup yields CDR1 SGHDN and CDR2 FVKESK.

V usage is TRBV9 and J usage is TRBJ1-1, with D possibly matching TRBD1 (5 bases). The germline V gene encodes CDR1 SGDLS and CDR2 YYNGEE. Deletions cut 4 bases from V and 0 bases from J, with 16 bases between. The CDR3 covers 16 residues. The CDR3 loop reads CASSPRGRGMNTEAFF. The CDR3 nucleotides are TGTGCCAGCAGCCCACGTGGGAGGGGAATGAACACTGAAGCTTTCTTT. Together with reference TRBV9 and TRBJ1-1, the CDR3 gives the full variable domain: DSGVTQTPKHLITATGQRVTLRCSPRSGDLSVYWYQQSLDQGLQFLIQYYNGEERAKGNILERFSAQQFPDLHSELNLSSLELGDSALYFCASSPRGRGMNTEAFFGQGTRLTVV.